This T cell receptor beta chain was captured in a study of graft-versus-host responses after intestinal transplantation. There are 14 residues in the CDR3. Germline CDR1 reads SGHTA; CDR2 reads FQGNSA. Trimming took 1 base from V and 0 from J, leaving 6 bases between them. Only in-frame clones appear in the TCRdb table, and some are missing; sequencing was by immunoSEQ multiplex PCR. The sample lists more than 13,000 clones; roughly 68% were seen once. The graft tissue was processed, and this released both intraepithelial and lamina propria lymphocytes. This clone appeared a single time. V is TRBV7-2 and J is TRBJ2-5; D possibly corresponds to TRBD1 (5 bases). This specimen consisted of ileum tissue, obtained 700 to 800 days after intestinal transplantation. The TCR comes from a human patient who received an intestinal transplant, so some T cells may come from the graft donor. The CDR3 DNA follows: TGTGCCAGCAGCTTAGGACAGTACCAAGAGACCCAGTACTTC. This encodes CASSLGQYQETQYF. Together with reference TRBV7-2 and TRBJ2-5, the CDR3 gives the full variable domain: GAGVSQSPSNKVTEKGKDVELRCDPISGHTALYWYRQSLGQGLEFLIYFQGNSAPDKSGLPSDRFSAERTGGSVSTLTIQRTQQEDSAVYLCASSLGQYQETQYFGPGTRLLVL.